Presented here are 8 T cell receptor beta chains from one specimen sequenced in a study of cytomegalovirus exposure and HLA in healthy donors. Primers: 60 Vbeta forward and 13 Jbeta reverse. The assay was immunoSEQ multiplex PCR, and TCRdb's table has in-frame clones only and misses some. This table has about 110,000 clones, more than 65% appearing once. Sequencing was done on a sample of PBMCs. All receptors derive from a boy under 18 in good health and CMV-seronegative.

This rearrangement joins TRBV2 to TRBJ2-2; 8 positions agree with TRBD1. The germline V gene encodes CDR1 SNHLY and CDR2 FYNNEI. This CDR3 has 14 amino acids. After removal of 5 bases from V and 3 bases from J, the junction contained 2 bases not matched to a gene. CDR3 sequence reads: CASSSQGDTGELFF. For the CDR3, the DNA is TGTGCCAGCAGTTCACAGGGGGACACCGGGGAGCTGTTTTTT. The full variable domain, with the rest looked up from reference TRBV2 and TRBJ2-2, is EPEVTQTPSHQVTQMGQEVILRCVPISNHLYFYWYRQILGQKVEFLVSFYNNEISEKSEIFDDQFSVERPDGSNFTLKIRSTKLEDSAMYFCASSSQGDTGELFFGEGSRLTVL.

V gene TRBV10-2 combines with J gene TRBJ2-3, with D perhaps TRBD2 (7 bases). V was clipped by 2 bases and J by 2 bases, with 11 bases between them. Germline lookup yields CDR1 WSHSY and CDR2 SAAADI. This CDR3 is built from 15 residues. The CDR3 DNA follows: TGCGCCAGCAGTGAGGCGGGGGCCACCACAGATACGCAGTATTTT. Amino acids: CASSEAGATTDTQYF.

The DNA of the CDR3 is TGTGCCAGCAGTTTGCGAGGTTATGGCTACACCTTC. It translates to CASSLRGYGYTF. This rearrangement joins TRBV28 to TRBJ1-2; no clear D gene. Germline CDR1 MDHEN, CDR2 SYDVKM. V was pared by 3 bases and J by 5 bases, with 7 bases between. This CDR3 has 12 residues.

This clone has more than one count but fewer than ten. The chain carries TRBV7-2 and TRBJ2-2, with TRBD2 identical over 11 bases. The CDR3 has 17 amino acids. Germline CDR1 reads SGHTA; CDR2 reads FQGNSA. V gave up 6 bases and J gave up 8 bases; unmatched junction bases: 14. CDR3 nucleotide sequence: TGTGCCAGCAGTTTGACCCTAGCGGGGGGAAAAAGAGGGGAGCTGTTTTTT. This encodes CASSLTLAGGKRGELFF.

J is TRBJ2-1 and V is TRBV7-9, with a tentative D call TRBD1 (5 bases). The CDR3 is 12 amino acids. The V and J ends lost 5 bases and 10 bases respectively, with 12 bases between them. Germline CDR1 SEHNR, CDR2 FQNEAQ (reference sequence). The DNA for the CDR3 is TGTGCCAGCAGCCAAGATCAGGGAGAGCAGTTCTTC. It yields the protein CASSQDQGEQFF.

The chain uses TRBV25-1 and TRBJ2-7, with 7 nucleotides matching TRBD2. CDR3 length: 11 residues. The V gene's germline CDR1 is MGHDK and CDR2 SYGVNS. Trimming cost V 4 bases and J 6 bases; bases outside gene matches: 0. CDR3 loop: CASSGEGEQYF. In DNA, the CDR3 is TGTGCCAGCAGTGGGGAGGGCGAGCAGTACTTC.

The chain links TRBV5-4 to TRBJ1-2; possible D gene TRBD1, 6 bases. The V end lost 4 bases, the J end lost 1 base, and 8 bases lay between the germline ends. This CDR3 is 13 amino acids long. Germline loops: CDR1 SGHNT, CDR2 YYREEE (reference sequence). The CDR3 DNA reads TGTGCCAGCAGCGGGGACAATAACTATGGCTACACCTTC. Residues: CASSGDNNYGYTF.

The chain's CDR3 is CASSFRDRAIDEQYF. DNA for the CDR3: TGTGCCAGCAGCTTCCGGGACAGGGCCATCGACGAGCAGTACTTC. The rearrangement joins TRBV5-6 to TRBJ2-7, with TRBD1 identical over 9 bases. Germline CDR1 reads SGHDT; CDR2 reads YYEEEE. This CDR3 contains 15 residues. Losses at the gene ends were 2 bases for V and 5 bases for J; bases not matched to a gene: 8.